This T cell receptor beta chain was recorded in a study of cytomegalovirus exposure and HLA in healthy donors. The V end lost 5 bases, the J end lost 4 bases, and 14 bases lay between the germline ends. CDR1 and CDR2 (germline): SGHDN, FVKESK. CDR3 size: 14 residues. A multiplex PCR was run with 60 Vbeta primers and 13 Jbeta primers. Clones were read by immunoSEQ multiplex PCR, and TCRdb kept only the in-frame ones, dropping some. This table has about 170,000 clones, less than 90% appearing once. The count of this clone is one. Sequencing was done on a sample of PBMCs. The V call is TRBV14, the J call TRBJ1-1; D is uncertain. This TCR was sampled from a woman in her fifties or sixties in good health and CMV-seropositive. The CDR3 DNA reads TGTGCCAGCAGCTATCAAACGGGAGGCACTGAAGCTTTCTTT. Translating gives CASSYQTGGTEAFF.